One sample yielded the 30 T cell receptor beta chains listed below, sequenced in a study of T cells after somatic rescue of genetic block. Assay: immunoSEQ multiplex PCR; the TCRdb copy retains only in-frame clones and omits some. The data contain about 68,000 clones, 85% to 95% of them seen just once; the ten biggest clones take up about 2.7%. The sequenced sample was peripheral blood mononuclear cells (PBMCs). All receptors derive from a man between 40 and 49 years old.

The rearrangement uses TRBV18 and TRBJ1-1; 11 bases line up with TRBD1. The CDR3 runs to 16 residues. J lost 1 base, V lost 6 bases, and 7 bases had no gene match. The V gene's germline CDR1 is KGHSH and CDR2 LQKENI. CDR3 protein: CASSGQGANGNTEAFF. In DNA form, the CDR3 reads TGTGCCAGCTCCGGACAGGGGGCGAATGGGAACACTGAAGCTTTCTTT.

The chain employs TRBV7-9 and TRBJ1-4; D not resolved. Deletions cut 5 bases from V and 1 base from J, with 8 bases between. This CDR3 comprises 14 residues. Germline V gene data show CDR1 as SEHNR and CDR2 as FQNEAQ (reference sequence). As DNA, the CDR3 is TGTGCCAGCAGCCCCGTCGGAACTAATGAAAAACTGTTTTTT. This encodes CASSPVGTNEKLFF.

The genes are TRBV19 and TRBJ1-5; tentatively, D is TRBD1 (6 bases). Trimming left V 5 bases short and J 1 base short, with 9 bases between. In germline, CDR1 is LNHDA, CDR2 SQIVND (reference sequence). This CDR3 region has 14 residues. The DNA of the CDR3 is TGTGCCAGTAGTGACAGGCAAAGCAATCAGCCCCAGCATTTT. This codes for CASSDRQSNQPQHF.

This sequence joins TRBV4-2 and TRBJ2-2; 7 bases are a match to TRBD1. CDR1 LGHNA and CDR2 YNFKEQ come from the germline V gene. The length of the CDR3 is 17 residues. J gave up 0 bases and V 1 base, and 5 bases lay outside the gene matches. The CDR3 sequence: CASSQVSQGANTGELFF. CDR3 nucleotide sequence: TGTGCCAGCAGCCAAGTCTCCCAGGGGGCGAACACCGGGGAGCTGTTTTTT.

Written as DNA, the CDR3 is TGCGCCAGCAGCCAATCGCTCTCCGACAGGGCCTACGAGCAGTACTTC. Its translation: CASSQSLSDRAYEQYF. The chain links TRBV4-1 to TRBJ2-7; 7 positions match TRBD1. Germline loops: CDR1 MGHRA, CDR2 YSYEKL. The CDR3 sequence is 16 residues long. Losses at the gene ends were 2 bases for V and 2 bases for J; bases not matched to a gene: 9.

This chain joins TRBV5-4 and TRBJ1-5, with TRBD1 matching 11 bases. Germline lookup yields CDR1 SGHNT and CDR2 YYREEE (reference sequence). The CDR3 runs to 13 residues. The V gene end was trimmed by 5 bases and the J gene end by 11 bases; junction bases not matched to a gene: 6. CDR3: CASSPGQGATQHF. Here the CDR3 DNA reads TGTGCCAGCAGTCCAGGACAGGGGGCTACCCAGCATTTT.

V is TRBV10-2 and J is TRBJ2-1; D might be TRBD2 (5 bases). This CDR3 contains 14 residues. In germline, CDR1 is WSHSY, CDR2 SAAADI. V lost 3 bases to trimming and J lost 8 bases, with 14 bases between them. Written as DNA, the CDR3 is TGCGCCAGCAGTGAAGGGCTAGCCGGCGATGAGCAGTTCTTC. It encodes CASSEGLAGDEQFF.

The V gene is TRBV29-1, the J gene TRBJ1-1, with 8 positions matching TRBD1. The CDR3 is 12 amino acids. After removal of 7 bases from V and 2 bases from J, the junction contained 3 bases not matched to a gene. Per the germline V gene, CDR1 is SQVTM and CDR2 is ANQGSEA. The CDR3 loop reads CSADRGNTEAFF. In DNA form, the CDR3 reads TGCAGCGCCGACAGGGGAAACACTGAAGCTTTCTTT.

The CDR3 sequence is CASSLGTGGGNTIYF. The CDR3, as DNA: TGTGCCAGCAGCTTGGGGACAGGGGGAGGAAACACCATATATTTT. V usage is TRBV5-4 and J usage is TRBJ1-3; 10 bases fit TRBD1. Germline V gene lookup returns CDR1 SGHNT and CDR2 YYREEE (reference sequence). The CDR3 consists of 15 residues. V was clipped by 0 bases and J by 4 bases; unmatched bases: 1.

V usage is TRBV2 and J usage is TRBJ2-3; D is tentatively TRBD1 or TRBD2 (5 bases each). Germline values: CDR1 SNHLY, CDR2 FYNNEI. This CDR3 has 14 residues. V lost 7 bases, J lost 4 bases, and 15 bases lay in between. CDR3 region: CASKAGPGADTQYF. CDR3 sequence (DNA): TGTGCCAGCAAAGCAGGGCCCGGGGCAGATACGCAGTATTTT.

The chain recombines TRBV6-5 with TRBJ1-3; a weak D match, TRBD1 (6 bases). Germline loops: CDR1 MNHEY, CDR2 SVGAGI. V lost 4 bases, J lost 0 bases, and 7 bases lay in between. The CDR3 runs 14 residues. CDR3 nucleotide sequence: TGTGCCAGCAGTTCGGACAGCTCTGGAAACACCATATATTTT. Translated: CASSSDSSGNTIYF.

CDR3 coding DNA: TGTGCCAGCAGCTGGGGACCGCCGACCTACGAGCAGTACTTC. Its translation: CASSWGPPTYEQYF. This chain joins TRBV5-6 and TRBJ2-7; either TRBD1 or TRBD2 may supply D (5 bases each). V lost 3 bases, J lost 2 bases, and 12 bases lay in between. The CDR3 runs to 14 residues. CDR1 and CDR2 (germline): SGHDT, YYEEEE.

The genes are TRBV5-6 and TRBJ1-6, with D possibly matching TRBD1 (6 bases). The CDR3 is 14 residues long. The ends were cut back, 4 bases at V and 7 bases at J, with 12 bases in the middle. Germline lookup yields CDR1 SGHDT and CDR2 YYEEEE. In nucleotides, the CDR3 is TGTGCCAGCAGCCCGGGGGCAGGGAATTCACCCCTCCACTTT. This gives the protein CASSPGAGNSPLHF.

This chain connects TRBV4-1 to TRBJ1-6; D is perhaps TRBD1 (6 bases). CDR1 and CDR2 from the germline V gene are MGHRA and YSYEKL. The ends were cut back, 2 bases at V and 7 bases at J, with 33 bases in the middle. The CDR3 length is 22 residues. This CDR3 is CASSQPGLRQALGSGGNSPLHF. CDR3 sequence (DNA): TGCGCCAGCAGCCAACCGGGCCTCCGACAGGCACTTGGCAGTGGAGGCAATTCACCCCTCCACTTT.

This clone was observed a single time. The gene calls are TRBV19 and TRBJ2-1; 7 nucleotides agree with TRBD1. The germline V gene has CDR1 LNHDA and CDR2 SQIVND (reference sequence). With 5 bases clipped from V and 0 bases from J, the junction kept 7 bases outside the gene matches. The CDR3 is made up of 16 amino acids. The CDR3 region has the DNA TGTGCCAGTAGTTCCTCGTCAGGGGGCTCCTACAATGAGCAGTTCTTC. Its translation: CASSSSSGGSYNEQFF.

The chain uses TRBV25-1 and TRBJ1-4; 10 positions agree with TRBD1. J was trimmed by 7 bases and V by 3 bases; bases with no gene match: 5. This CDR3 comprises 15 residues. Germline CDR1 is MGHDK and CDR2 is SYGVNS. The CDR3 is CASSDLTGGGEKLFF. The CDR3 DNA sequence: TGTGCCAGCAGTGACTTGACAGGGGGCGGTGAAAAACTGTTTTTT.

The chain employs TRBV9 and TRBJ1-5; the D gene is possibly TRBD1 (5 bases). Germline assignment: CDR1 SGDLS and CDR2 YYNGEE. This CDR3 has 15 residues. V shed 4 bases and J shed 0 bases, with 11 bases lying between them. For the CDR3, the DNA is TGTGCCAGCAGCCCCGGGGGGTATAGCAATCAGCCCCAGCATTTT. Residues: CASSPGGYSNQPQHF. Based on the CDR3 plus reference TRBV9 and TRBJ1-5, the full variable domain is DSGVTQTPKHLITATGQRVTLRCSPRSGDLSVYWYQQSLDQGLQFLIQYYNGEERAKGNILERFSAQQFPDLHSELNLSSLELGDSALYFCASSPGGYSNQPQHFGDGTRLSIL.

The rearrangement joins TRBV15 to TRBJ2-6; no reliable D call. Trimming cost V 3 bases and J 0 bases, with 12 bases left between them. This CDR3 region has 17 residues. Germline V gives CDR1 LNHNV, CDR2 YYDKDF (reference sequence). This CDR3 reads CATSSGLWTSGANVLTF. The CDR3 nucleotides read TGTGCCACCAGCAGCGGCCTGTGGACCTCTGGGGCCAACGTCCTGACTTTC.

This rearrangement joins TRBV19 to TRBJ2-1, with D perhaps matching TRBD2 (6 bases). The germline CDR1 and CDR2 sequences are LNHDA and SQIVND (reference sequence). V lost 8 bases and J lost 0, with 11 bases in between. This CDR3 has 14 residues. This CDR3 is CASEAGNSYNEQFF. Here the CDR3 DNA reads TGTGCCAGTGAGGCGGGAAACTCCTACAATGAGCAGTTCTTC. Using reference TRBV19 and TRBJ2-1 for the parts outside the CDR3, the full variable domain is DGGITQSPKYLFRKEGQNVTLSCEQNLNHDAMYWYRQDPGQGLRLIYYSQIVNDFQKGDIAEGYSVSREKKESFPLTVTSAQKNPTAFYLCASEAGNSYNEQFFGPGTRLTVL.

The chain employs TRBV28 and TRBJ2-1; 10 nucleotides line up with TRBD2. There are 14 residues in the CDR3. The V gene's germline CDR1 is MDHEN and CDR2 SYDVKM. V shed 3 bases, J shed 8 bases, and the junction held 4 bases outside the gene matches. The DNA for the CDR3 is TGTGCCAGCAGTTTCTCCCTAGCGGGAGATGAGCAGTTCTTC. The encoded protein is CASSFSLAGDEQFF.

V and J are TRBV4-1 and TRBJ1-2; 12 bases fit TRBD1. This CDR3 contains 16 residues. Germline V gene lookup returns CDR1 MGHRA and CDR2 YSYEKL. The ends lost 1 base at V and 9 bases at J; junction bases unmatched: 9. CDR3: CASSQVGQGARGSYTF. The CDR3 DNA is TGCGCCAGCAGCCAAGTGGGACAGGGGGCACGGGGAAGCTACACCTTC.

This chain uses TRBV2 with TRBJ1-5; D ambiguous. The V and J ends lost 4 bases and 5 bases respectively, with 12 bases between them. The germline CDR1 and CDR2 sequences are SNHLY and FYNNEI. The CDR3 consists of 14 residues. For the CDR3, the DNA is TGTGCCAGCAGTGTCGACGGCAGAGATCAGCCCCAGCATTTT. Its protein is CASSVDGRDQPQHF.

The chain joins TRBV15 to TRBJ2-1, with D hard to call. The V gene lost 3 bases and the J gene lost 6 bases, with 15 bases spanning the gap. The CDR3 totals 15 residues. The V gene's germline CDR1 is LNHNV and CDR2 YYDKDF (reference sequence). The CDR3 spells CATSSSPRSTNEQFF. The DNA for the CDR3 is TGTGCCACCAGCAGTTCACCACGGAGTACCAATGAGCAGTTCTTC.

The genes are TRBV27 and TRBJ2-3; 12 nucleotides match TRBD2. Per germline, CDR1 MNHEY and CDR2 SMNVEV (reference sequence). The CDR3 has 16 amino acids. Trimming took 6 bases from V and 2 from J; bases not matched to a gene: 6. CDR3 DNA sequence: TGTGCCAGCAGCCCGGGACTAGCGGGCCCCACAGATACGCAGTATTTT. Its protein is CASSPGLAGPTDTQYF.

The rearrangement links TRBV4-3 to TRBJ1-2; D gene uncertain. This CDR3 spans 14 amino acids. V was shortened by 0 bases and J by 9 bases, with 14 bases between the two germline ends. Germline V gene lookup returns CDR1 LGHNA and CDR2 YSLEER. In nucleotides, the CDR3 is TGCGCCAGCAGCCAAGATTTAGCGGCAAAACGCTACACCTTC. Its translation: CASSQDLAAKRYTF.

The chain carries TRBV19 and TRBJ1-2; 7 bases match TRBD1. The CDR3 spans 15 residues. Germline V gene lookup returns CDR1 LNHDA and CDR2 SQIVND (reference sequence). After removal of 4 bases from V and 4 bases from J, the junction contained 9 bases not matched to a gene. The CDR3 loop reads CASSSSRDSVYGYTF. The CDR3, as DNA: TGTGCCAGTAGTAGCTCCCGGGACAGCGTCTATGGCTACACCTTC.

The gene calls are TRBV4-3 and TRBJ1-4; no reliable D call. Per the germline V gene, CDR1 is LGHNA and CDR2 is YSLEER. There are 15 residues in the CDR3. V was pared by 0 bases and J by 0 bases, with 5 bases between. CDR3 nucleotide sequence: TGCGCCAGCAGCCAAGATAGGACAACTAATGAAAAACTGTTTTTT. Its protein is CASSQDRTTNEKLFF.

The V gene is TRBV5-5, the J gene TRBJ2-7, with TRBD1 identical over 8 bases. The CDR3 spans 15 residues. The V and J ends lost 4 bases and 3 bases, in that order; junction bases with no gene match: 9. Germline V gene data show CDR1 as SGHKS and CDR2 as YYEKEE (reference sequence). In nucleotides, the CDR3 is TGTGCCAGCAGCGTAGGGACAGGTCTGTTCTACGAGCAGTACTTC. This sequence encodes CASSVGTGLFYEQYF.

This chain uses TRBV19 with TRBJ1-2, with TRBD1 matching 7 bases. The V gene end was trimmed by 0 bases and the J gene end by 4 bases; junction bases not matched to a gene: 14. This CDR3 contains 18 residues. Germline-derived CDR1 and CDR2 are LNHDA and SQIVND (reference sequence). The DNA of the CDR3 is TGTGCCAGTAGTATAGATCCAGGGGGGCTTCCCCCATTCTATGGCTACACCTTC. It is translated as CASSIDPGGLPPFYGYTF.

The chain employs TRBV11-3 and TRBJ2-3; D is ambiguous. Germline V gene lookup returns CDR1 SGHNT and CDR2 YENEEA. Trimming took off 5 bases at V and 2 bases at J, with 8 bases between the two ends. This CDR3 contains 13 residues. The CDR3 loop reads CASSMRITDTQYF. Here the CDR3 DNA reads TGTGCCAGCAGCATGAGAATCACAGATACGCAGTATTTT.